A selection of T cell receptor beta chains follows, all from one sample in a study of CD8+CD57+ T cells in acquired aplastic anemia. One entry per CDR3 protein results from TCRdb running MiXCR on the reads. The sample shows around 68,000 distinct CDR3 sequences, around half of them seen only once. The sequenced material came from sorted CD4+, CD8+, or CD8+CD57+ T cells (not recorded which) from PBMCs. These receptors came from a human donor in good health, serving as a control. Each CDR3 is given with its conserved first and last residue. The D gene is left open where the match is weak. The size of a clone is reported for some rows only, either as once, few or many, or as a class for expanded clones.

size: -; D: -; J: TRBJ1-3; V: TRBV7-2; DNA: TGTGCCAGCAGCTTGGGTGGAAACACCATATATTTT; CDR3: CASSLGGNTIYF
size: -; D: -; J: TRBJ2-7; V: TRBV19; DNA: TGTGCCAGTAGCCCCGGGGCAGAGCCCACCTACGAGCAGTACTTC; CDR3: CASSPGAEPTYEQYF
size: few; D: -; J: TRBJ2-7; V: TRBV10-1; DNA: TGCGCCAGCAGTGAGTCGCGGGGGCAGGAGAGCTCCTACGAGCAGTACTTC; CDR3: CASSESRGQESSYEQYF
size: once; D: TRBD2; J: TRBJ2-1; V: TRBV29-1; DNA: TGCAGCCTACGGGGTAGCGGGAGTTACGATGAGCAGTTCTTC; CDR3: CSLRGSGSYDEQFF
size: many; D: -; J: TRBJ2-3; V: TRBV5-4; DNA: TGTGCCAGCAGCTTTCCACTAGGCGCTACAGATACGCAGTATTTT; CDR3: CASSFPLGATDTQYF
size: -; D: -; J: TRBJ1-2; V: TRBV19; DNA: TGTGCCAGTAGTGCCTTGGGCCGGAACTATGGCTACACCTTC; CDR3: CASSALGRNYGYTF
size: once; D: TRBD1; J: TRBJ2-7; V: TRBV2; DNA: TGTGCCAGCAGCGGAACAGGGGCCTACGAGCAGTACTTC; CDR3: CASSGTGAYEQYF
size: -; D: -; J: TRBJ1-1; V: TRBV24-1; DNA: TGTGCCACCAGTGAAGGGACGGTTGCCACTGAAGCTTTCTTT; CDR3: CATSEGTVATEAFF
size: medium-sized; D: TRBD1; J: TRBJ1-1; V: TRBV10-2; DNA: TGCGCCAGCAGTGTCTCAGGGGGGAACACTGAAGCTTTCTTT; CDR3: CASSVSGGNTEAFF
size: many; D: -; J: TRBJ1-3; V: TRBV29-1; DNA: TGCAGCGTTCTTGACAGGCTCTCTGGAAACACCATATATTTT; CDR3: CSVLDRLSGNTIYF
size: few; D: -; J: TRBJ2-7; V: TRBV2; DNA: TGTGCCAGCAGTGAAGGGAGCACCTCTTACGAGCAGTACTTC; CDR3: CASSEGSTSYEQYF
size: many; D: TRBD1; J: TRBJ2-7; V: TRBV18; DNA: TGTGCCAGCTCACCACCGGACAGGACCTACGAGCAGTACTTC; CDR3: CASSPPDRTYEQYF
size: -; D: TRBD1; J: TRBJ1-3; V: TRBV7-3; DNA: TGTGCCAGCAGCCAAGGGACAGCTGGAAACACCATATATTTT; CDR3: CASSQGTAGNTIYF
size: once; D: -; J: TRBJ2-7; V: TRBV15; DNA: TGTGCCACCAGCAGCTTCCCCGGGGTGTCCTACGAGCAGTACTTC; CDR3: CATSSFPGVSYEQYF
size: many; D: -; J: TRBJ2-5; V: TRBV12-3/TRBV12-4; DNA: TGTGCCAGCAGTGCTGAACTAGGGTTGGGAGAGACCCAGTACTTC; CDR3: CASSAELGLGETQYF
size: -; D: TRBD2; J: TRBJ2-1; V: TRBV29-1; DNA: TGCAGCGTTGAAGAGGGCCTAGCGGGAGAGGTTGGCAATGAGCAGTTCTTC; CDR3: CSVEEGLAGEVGNEQFF
size: many; D: -; J: TRBJ2-2; V: TRBV12-3/TRBV12-4; DNA: TGTGCCAGCAGTTTAGCGTACTCTGTCCCCGGGGAGCTGTTTTTT; CDR3: CASSLAYSVPGELFF
size: -; D: -; J: TRBJ1-6; V: TRBV24-1; DNA: TGTGCCACCAGTGGTGGGTCACCCCTCCACTTT; CDR3: CATSGGSPLHF
size: once; D: TRBD1; J: TRBJ2-5; V: TRBV2; DNA: TGTGCCAGCAGCGCTAGGACAGGGGAAGAGACCCAGTGCTTC; CDR3: CASSARTGEETQCF
size: -; D: TRBD2; J: TRBJ2-1; V: TRBV6-1; DNA: TGTGCCAGCAGCTGGACTAGCGGGCCCGTCATGGAGCAGTTCTTC; CDR3: CASSWTSGPVMEQFF
size: -; D: TRBD2; J: TRBJ2-7; V: TRBV2; DNA: TGTGCCAGCAGGGGGACTAGCGGGGGCTACGAGCAGTACTTC; CDR3: CASRGTSGGYEQYF
size: many; D: -; J: TRBJ2-3; V: TRBV12-3/TRBV12-4; DNA: TGTGCCAGCAGTTTCCAGAGTAGCACAGATACGCAGTATTTT; CDR3: CASSFQSSTDTQYF
size: -; D: -; J: TRBJ2-7; V: TRBV10-3; DNA: TGTGCCATCAGTGATGGACAGTCCTACGAGCAGTACTTC; CDR3: CAISDGQSYEQYF
size: once; D: -; J: TRBJ1-1; V: TRBV7-9; DNA: TGTGCCAGCAGCCCGGGACCGAACACTGAAGCTTTCTTT; CDR3: CASSPGPNTEAFF
size: -; D: TRBD1; J: TRBJ1-3; V: TRBV10-3; DNA: TGTGCCACCGACCGGGACAGGGCACCTGGAAACACCATATATTTT; CDR3: CATDRDRAPGNTIYF
size: many; D: TRBD2; J: TRBJ2-7; V: TRBV27; DNA: TGTGCCAGCAGTCTTAGCGGGGGGGCCAACGAGCAGTACTTC; CDR3: CASSLSGGANEQYF
size: once; D: -; J: TRBJ2-5; V: TRBV20-1; DNA: TGCAGTGCTAACGGGGGATCGACAGAGACCCAGTACTTC; CDR3: CSANGGSTETQYF
size: many; D: TRBD2; J: TRBJ2-1; V: TRBV11-1; DNA: TGTGCCAGCAGCTTACTCTACGAATTAGCGGGAGGGACCTACAATGAGCAGTTCTTC; CDR3: CASSLLYELAGGTYNEQFF
size: -; D: TRBD1; J: TRBJ2-7; V: TRBV10-3; DNA: TGTGCCATCAGTGCGGGACAGCAATCAACCTACGAGCAGTACTTC; CDR3: CAISAGQQSTYEQYF
size: many; D: -; J: TRBJ2-5; V: TRBV19; DNA: TGTGCCAGTAGTTCCTTATGGGGGGACGATCAAGAGACCCAGTACTTC; CDR3: CASSSLWGDDQETQYF
size: many; D: -; J: TRBJ1-6; V: TRBV27; DNA: TGTGCCAGCAGTTTACTCCTAAAGGGCGATTATAATTCACCCCTCCACTTT; CDR3: CASSLLLKGDYNSPLHF
size: -; D: TRBD2; J: TRBJ2-1; V: TRBV4-2; DNA: TGTGCCAGCAGCCGAGTAGAAACTAGCGGGGGTGGGAGTAAGCAGTTCTTC; CDR3: CASSRVETSGGGSKQFF
size: many; D: TRBD1; J: TRBJ2-3; V: TRBV12-3/TRBV12-4; DNA: TGTGCCAGCAGCCCCCGTCCGGGACAGCCAGCAGGAGATACGCAGTATTTT; CDR3: CASSPRPGQPAGDTQYF
size: few; D: -; J: TRBJ1-1; V: TRBV19; DNA: TGTGCCAGTAGTAGCAGGGGGAACACTGAAGCTTTCTTT; CDR3: CASSSRGNTEAFF
size: -; D: -; J: TRBJ2-7; V: TRBV29-1; DNA: TGCAGCGTTGAAGCTCAGGGCAGGCCCTACGAGCAGTACTTC; CDR3: CSVEAQGRPYEQYF
size: medium-sized; D: -; J: TRBJ2-3; V: TRBV29-1; DNA: TGCAGCGTTGTTTGGCAGGATAGCACAGATACGCAGTATTTT; CDR3: CSVVWQDSTDTQYF
size: -; D: -; J: TRBJ2-3; V: TRBV27; DNA: TGTGCCAGCGGTTCGGCGGCGGAGATAACAGATACGCAGTATTTT; CDR3: CASGSAAEITDTQYF
size: many; D: -; J: TRBJ1-2; V: TRBV9; DNA: TGTGCCAGCAGCGTAGCTGAGGGAGCTGGCTACACCTTC; CDR3: CASSVAEGAGYTF
size: -; D: TRBD2; J: TRBJ2-5; V: TRBV7-2; DNA: TGTGCCAGCAGCCCCCGGACTAGTTTCCAAGAGACCCAGTACTTC; CDR3: CASSPRTSFQETQYF